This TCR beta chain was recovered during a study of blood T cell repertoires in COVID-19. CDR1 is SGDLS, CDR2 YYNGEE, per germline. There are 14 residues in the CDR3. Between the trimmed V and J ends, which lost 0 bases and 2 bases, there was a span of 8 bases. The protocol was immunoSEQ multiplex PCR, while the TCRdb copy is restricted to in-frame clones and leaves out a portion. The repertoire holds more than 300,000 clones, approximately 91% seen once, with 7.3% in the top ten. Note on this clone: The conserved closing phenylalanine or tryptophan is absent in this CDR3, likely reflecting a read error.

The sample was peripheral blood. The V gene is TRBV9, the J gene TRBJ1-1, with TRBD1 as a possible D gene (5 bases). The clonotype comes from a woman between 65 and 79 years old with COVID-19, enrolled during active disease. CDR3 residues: CASSVVGGNTEAFL. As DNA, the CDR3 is TGTGCCAGCAGCGTAGTCGGGGGAAACACTGAAGCTTTCCTT.